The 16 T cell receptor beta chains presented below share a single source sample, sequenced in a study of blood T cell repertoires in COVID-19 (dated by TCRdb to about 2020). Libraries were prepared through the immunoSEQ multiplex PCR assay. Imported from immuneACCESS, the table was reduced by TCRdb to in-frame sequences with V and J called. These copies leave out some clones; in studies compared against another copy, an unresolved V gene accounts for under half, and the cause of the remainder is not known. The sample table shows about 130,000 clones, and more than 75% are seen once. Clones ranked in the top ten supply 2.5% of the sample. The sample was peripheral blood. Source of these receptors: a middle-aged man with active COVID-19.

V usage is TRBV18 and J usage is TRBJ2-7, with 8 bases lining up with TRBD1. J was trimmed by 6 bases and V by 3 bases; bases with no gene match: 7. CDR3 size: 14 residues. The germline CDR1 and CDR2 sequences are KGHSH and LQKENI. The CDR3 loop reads CASSPPRTGSEQYF. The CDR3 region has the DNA TGTGCCAGCTCACCTCCGAGGACAGGGTCCGAGCAGTACTTC.

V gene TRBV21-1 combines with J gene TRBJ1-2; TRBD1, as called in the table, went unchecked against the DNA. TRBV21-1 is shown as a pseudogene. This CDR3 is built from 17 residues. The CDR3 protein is CASSPPCPDRVGYGYTF. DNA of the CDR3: TGTGCCAGCAGCCCCCCTTGCCCGGACAGGGTAGGATATGGCTACACCTTC.

CDR3 protein: CASSLNPRTGTYGYTF. Written as DNA, the CDR3 is TGTGCCAGCAGCCTGAATCCCCGGACAGGGACCTATGGCTACACCTTC. This rearrangement joins TRBV5-5 to TRBJ1-2, with 8 bases lining up with TRBD1. The length of the CDR3 is 16 residues. Trimming took 4 bases from V and 4 from J; bases not matched to a gene: 12. CDR1 and CDR2 from the germline V gene are SGHKS and YYEKEE (reference sequence).

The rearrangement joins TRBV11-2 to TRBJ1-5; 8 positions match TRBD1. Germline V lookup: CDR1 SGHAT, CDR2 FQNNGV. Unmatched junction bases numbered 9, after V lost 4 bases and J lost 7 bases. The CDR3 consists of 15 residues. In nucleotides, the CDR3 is TGTGCCAGCAGCTCCACGACAGGGGAGGGACAGCCCCAGCATTTT. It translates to CASSSTTGEGQPQHF.

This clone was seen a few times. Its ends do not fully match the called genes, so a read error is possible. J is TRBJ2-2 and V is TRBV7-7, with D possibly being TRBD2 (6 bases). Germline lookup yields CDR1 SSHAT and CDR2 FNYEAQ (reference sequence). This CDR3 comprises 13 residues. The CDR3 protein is CASSGLPTGELFF. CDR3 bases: TGTGCTAGCAGCGGGCTACCCACCGGGGAGCTGTTTTTT.

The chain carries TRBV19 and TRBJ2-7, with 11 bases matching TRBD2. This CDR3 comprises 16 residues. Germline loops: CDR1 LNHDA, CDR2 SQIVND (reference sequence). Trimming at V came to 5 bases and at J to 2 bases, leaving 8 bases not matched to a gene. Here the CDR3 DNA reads TGTGCCAGTAGTCGTAGCGGGGGGGATTCCACCTACGAGCAGTACTTC. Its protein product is CASSRSGGDSTYEQYF.

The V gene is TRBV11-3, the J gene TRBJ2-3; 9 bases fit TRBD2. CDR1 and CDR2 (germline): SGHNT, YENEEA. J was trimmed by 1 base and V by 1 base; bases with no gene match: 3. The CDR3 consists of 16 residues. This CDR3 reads CASSLAASGGTDTQYF. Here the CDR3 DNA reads TGTGCCAGCAGCTTAGCGGCTAGCGGGGGCACAGATACGCAGTATTTT.

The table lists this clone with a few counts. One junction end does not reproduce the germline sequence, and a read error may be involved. CDR3 in amino acids: CASSYLTGRNGYTF. As DNA, the CDR3 is TGTGCCAGCAGCTACTTAACCGGGAGAAATGGCTACACCTTC. The gene calls are TRBV6-2 or TRBV6-3 and TRBJ1-2, with D uncertain. The CDR3 has 14 residues. Germline loops: CDR1 MNHEY, CDR2 SVGEGT.

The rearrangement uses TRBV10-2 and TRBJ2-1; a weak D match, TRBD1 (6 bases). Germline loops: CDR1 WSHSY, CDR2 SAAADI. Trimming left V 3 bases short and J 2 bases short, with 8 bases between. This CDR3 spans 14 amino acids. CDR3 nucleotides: TGCGCCAGCAGTGACAGGGGTGCCTACAATGAGCAGTTCTTC. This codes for CASSDRGAYNEQFF.

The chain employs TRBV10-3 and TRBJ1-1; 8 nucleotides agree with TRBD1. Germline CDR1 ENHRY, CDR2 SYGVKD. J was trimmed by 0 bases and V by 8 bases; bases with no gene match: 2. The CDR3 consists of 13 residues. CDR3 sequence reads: CAILQGVNTEAFF. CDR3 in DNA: TGTGCCATCTTACAGGGGGTGAACACTGAAGCTTTCTTT.

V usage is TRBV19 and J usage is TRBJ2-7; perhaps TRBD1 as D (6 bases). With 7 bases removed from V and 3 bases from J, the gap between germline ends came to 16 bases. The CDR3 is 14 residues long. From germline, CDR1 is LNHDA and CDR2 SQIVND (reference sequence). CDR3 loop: CASTDGGTGYEQYF. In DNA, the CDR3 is TGTGCCAGTACCGATGGGGGCACTGGCTACGAGCAGTACTTC. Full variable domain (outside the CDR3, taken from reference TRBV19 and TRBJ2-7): DGGITQSPKYLFRKEGQNVTLSCEQNLNHDAMYWYRQDPGQGLRLIYYSQIVNDFQKGDIAEGYSVSREKKESFPLTVTSAQKNPTAFYLCASTDGGTGYEQYFGPGTRLTVT.

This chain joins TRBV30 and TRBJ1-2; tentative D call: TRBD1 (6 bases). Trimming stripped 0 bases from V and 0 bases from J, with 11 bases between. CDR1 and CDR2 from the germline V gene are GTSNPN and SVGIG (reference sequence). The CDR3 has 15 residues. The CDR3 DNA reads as TGTGCCTGGAGTGTAATCGGACAGCCTAACTATGGCTACACCTTC. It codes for CAWSVIGQPNYGYTF.

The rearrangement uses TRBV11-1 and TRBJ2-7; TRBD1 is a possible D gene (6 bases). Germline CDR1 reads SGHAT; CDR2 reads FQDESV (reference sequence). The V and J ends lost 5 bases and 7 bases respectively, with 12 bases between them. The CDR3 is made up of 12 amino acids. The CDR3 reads CASSLGAGEQYF. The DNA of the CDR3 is TGTGCCAGCAGCCTGGGGGCCGGGGAGCAGTACTTC.

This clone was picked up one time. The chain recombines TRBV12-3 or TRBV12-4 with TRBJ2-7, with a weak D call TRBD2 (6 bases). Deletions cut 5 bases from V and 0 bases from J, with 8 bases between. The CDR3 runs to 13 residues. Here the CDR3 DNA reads TGTGCCAGCAGTGGGACTGGCTCCTACGAGCAGTACTTC. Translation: CASSGTGSYEQYF.

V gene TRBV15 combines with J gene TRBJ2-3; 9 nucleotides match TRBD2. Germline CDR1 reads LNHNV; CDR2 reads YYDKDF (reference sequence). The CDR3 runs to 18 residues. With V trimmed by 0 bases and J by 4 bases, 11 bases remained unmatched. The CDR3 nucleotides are TGTGCCACCAGCAGAGATAGGGCGGGGGTAGCGGGGGCAGATACGCAGTATTTT. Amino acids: CATSRDRAGVAGADTQYF.

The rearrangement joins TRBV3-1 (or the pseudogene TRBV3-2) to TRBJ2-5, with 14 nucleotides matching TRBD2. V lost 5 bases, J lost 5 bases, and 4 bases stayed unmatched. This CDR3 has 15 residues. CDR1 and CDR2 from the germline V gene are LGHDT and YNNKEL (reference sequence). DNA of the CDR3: TGTGCCAGCAGCGGGACTAGCGGGGGCTTTGAGACCCAGTACTTC. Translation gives CASSGTSGGFETQYF.